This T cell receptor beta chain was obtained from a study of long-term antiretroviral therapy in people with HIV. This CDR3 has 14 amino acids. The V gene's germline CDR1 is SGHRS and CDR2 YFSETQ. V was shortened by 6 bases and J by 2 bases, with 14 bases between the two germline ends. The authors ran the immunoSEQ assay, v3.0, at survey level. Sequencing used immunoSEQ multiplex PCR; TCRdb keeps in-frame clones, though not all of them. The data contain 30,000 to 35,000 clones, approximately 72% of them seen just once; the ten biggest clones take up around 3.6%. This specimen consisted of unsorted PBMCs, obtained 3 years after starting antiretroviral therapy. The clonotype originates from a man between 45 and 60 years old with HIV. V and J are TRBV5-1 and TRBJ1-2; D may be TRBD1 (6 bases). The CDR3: CASTQTGQNYGYTF. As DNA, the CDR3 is TGCGCCAGCACCCAAACTGGACAGAACTATGGCTACACCTTC. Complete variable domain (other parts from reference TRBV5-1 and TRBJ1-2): KAGVTQTPRYLIKTRGQQVTLSCSPISGHRSVSWYQQTPGQGLQFLFEYFSETQRNKGNFPGRFSGRQFSNSRSEMNVSTLELGDSALYLCASTQTGQNYGYTFGSGTRLTVV.